One and the same sample provided the 9 T cell receptor beta chains below, sequenced in a study of molecular identifiers for immune sequencing clone quantification. A single record per CDR3 protein comes from TCRdb applying MiXCR to the PCR reads. The sample shows tens of thousands of distinct CDR3 sequences, roughly 21% of them seen only once. What was sequenced was naive CD8+ T cells from blood, with Jurkat cell RNA spiked in. Subset noted: FACS-sorted CD8+CD4-CCR7+CD45RA+ naive T cells. All receptors come from a human donor in good health. Some libraries in this study had Jurkat cell RNA spiked in.

There are many counts of this clonotype. This chain joins TRBV9 and TRBJ2-3; D gene unclear. The CDR3 contains 15 residues. Germline CDR1 SGDLS, CDR2 YYNGEE. V lost 1 base to trimming and J lost 2 bases, with 11 bases between them. The CDR3 sequence: CASSVTDGPTDTQYF. The CDR3 nucleotides are TGTGCCAGCAGCGTAACCGACGGCCCCACAGATACGCAGTATTTT.

The V gene is TRBV4-3, the J gene TRBJ1-6; 7 bases fit TRBD1. The CDR3 is 14 residues long. Germline CDR1 LGHNA, CDR2 YSLEER. With V trimmed by 3 bases and J by 6 bases, 2 bases remained unmatched. This CDR3 reads CASSQWDSNSPLHF. The CDR3 DNA sequence: TGCGCCAGCAGCCAGTGGGACAGTAATTCACCCCTCCACTTT.

In regard to this clonotype: A read error may be the cause here, since a much bigger clone is one base away. The final CDR3 position lacks the conserved phenylalanine or tryptophan, pointing to a likely read error. The V and J genes are TRBV12-5 and TRBJ1-1; D gene uncertain. This CDR3 is 15 amino acids long. V shed 4 bases and J shed 1 base, with 13 bases lying between them. Germline V gene data show CDR1 as LGHNT and CDR2 as FRNRAP. The CDR3 sequence is CASGSTALTNTEAFL. The CDR3 DNA sequence: TGTGCTAGTGGTTCGACTGCCTTGACGAACACTGAAGCTTTCCTT.

J is TRBJ1-5 and V is TRBV7-6; weak D call: TRBD1 (6 bases). The V end was cut by 0 bases, the J end by 6 bases, with 12 bases between. CDR3 size: 15 residues. Germline assignment: CDR1 SGHVS and CDR2 FNYEAQ. CDR3 sequence: CASSLAAGDGQPQHF. The CDR3 DNA reads TGTGCCAGCAGCTTAGCTGCAGGGGATGGTCAGCCCCAGCATTTT. Looking up the rest from reference TRBV7-6 and TRBJ1-5 gives the full variable domain: GAGVSQSPRYKVTKRGQDVALRCDPISGHVSLYWYRQALGQGPEFLTYFNYEAQQDKSGLPNDRFSAERPEGSISTLTIQRTEQRDSAMYRCASSLAAGDGQPQHFGDGTRLSIL.

This clonotype was seen repeatedly, ten times or more. The V call is TRBV20-1, the J call TRBJ2-3; 7 bases line up with TRBD1. There are 18 residues in the CDR3. Germline-derived CDR1 and CDR2 are DFQATT and SNEGSKA (reference sequence). V gave up 0 bases and J gave up 1 base; unmatched junction bases: 13. The CDR3 DNA is TGCAGTGCTAGAGATGTAAACAGGGGCTGGGCTGGCACAGATACGCAGTATTTT. This translates into CSARDVNRGWAGTDTQYF.

This clonotype was seen ten or more times. The V and J genes are TRBV19 and TRBJ2-3; 9 bases fit TRBD1. The ends lost 5 bases at V and 8 bases at J; junction bases unmatched: 14. The CDR3 sequence is 16 residues long. The germline gives CDR1 LNHDA, CDR2 SQIVND (reference sequence). The CDR3 region is CASSPTGTGITGTQYF. The CDR3 bases are TGTGCCAGTAGTCCGACTGGGACAGGGATCACCGGTACGCAGTATTTT.

This clonotype was seen repeatedly, ten times or more. The chain has TRBV21-1 and TRBJ1-5. TRBV21-1 counts as a pseudogene. The CDR3 has 20 residues. The CDR3: CASSLTDPRRAKHSNQPQHF. The CDR3 nucleotides are TGTGCCAGCAGCCTGACAGACCCAAGGAGGGCAAAACATAGCAATCAGCCCCAGCATTTT.

This clonotype was recorded at least ten times. J is TRBJ2-7 and V is TRBV7-9; TRBD1 aligns across 9 bases. This CDR3 region has 15 residues. Germline CDR1 and CDR2: SEHNR and FQNEAQ (reference sequence). With V trimmed by 3 bases and J by 1 base, 4 bases remained unmatched. The CDR3 sequence: CASSLWGQGSYEQYF. CDR3 DNA: TGTGCCAGCAGCTTGTGGGGACAGGGATCCTACGAGCAGTACTTC. Supplemented by reference TRBV7-9 and TRBJ2-7, the full variable domain reads DTGVSQNPRHKITKRGQNVTFRCDPISEHNRLYWYRQTLGQGPEFLTYFQNEAQLEKSRLLSDRFSAERPKGSFSTLEIQRTEQGDSAMYLCASSLWGQGSYEQYFGPGTRLTVT.

This clonotype has ten or more counts. V and J are TRBV20-1 and TRBJ2-5; D perhaps matches TRBD1 (8 bases). CDR3 size: 15 residues. CDR1 and CDR2 (germline): DFQATT, SNEGSKA (reference sequence). V was shortened by 4 bases and J by 2 bases, with 17 bases between the two germline ends. The DNA for the CDR3 is TGCAGTGCTAAAGCACAGGGGGGGCTACAAGAGACCCAGTACTTC. This translates into CSAKAQGGLQETQYF.